This entry lists 17 T cell receptor beta chains sequenced from one sample in a study of OX40 agonist ivuxolimab in advanced cancers. Data came from immunoSEQ multiplex PCR; TCRdb stores just in-frame clones and leaves some out. The sample comprises 50,000 to 75,000 clones, approximately 86% of which are singletons, and about 1.2% rests with the top ten. The specimen was CD4+ or CD8+ T cells sorted from blood, collected in a trial of the OX40 agonist ivuxolimab. The receptors come from an adult with an advanced solid tumor such as melanoma, head and neck, liver or kidney cancer.

V and J are TRBV5-6 and TRBJ2-5; D might be TRBD2 (5 bases). CDR3 length: 15 residues. V lost 0 bases, J lost 0 bases, and 9 bases lay in between. Germline loops: CDR1 SGHDT, CDR2 YYEEEE. The DNA for the CDR3 is TGTGCCAGCAGCTTGGTGAGGGAGTACCAAGAGACCCAGTACTTC. Translating gives CASSLVREYQETQYF.

This clone has just one count. In DNA, the CDR3 is TGCGCCAGCACCCGGGACAGTCAAAACACCGGGGAGCTGTTTTTT. It translates to CASTRDSQNTGELFF. The chain links TRBV5-1 to TRBJ2-2; 7 bases agree with TRBD1. With 6 bases clipped from V and 2 bases from J, the junction kept 7 bases outside the gene matches. Germline CDR1 reads SGHRS; CDR2 reads YFSETQ. The CDR3 is 15 amino acids.

V and J are TRBV29-1 and TRBJ2-3; D not certain. The CDR3 is made up of 12 amino acids. Trimming shortened V by 3 bases and J by 2 bases, and 6 bases separated the two germline ends. Germline CDR1 is SQVTM and CDR2 is ANQGSEA. The CDR3 nucleotides read TGCAGCGTTGATCCTTACACAGATACGCAGTATTTT. It translates to CSVDPYTDTQYF.

This clone was seen only once. V and J are TRBV5-1 and TRBJ2-7, with D possibly being TRBD1 or TRBD2 (5 bases each). CDR1 and CDR2 from the germline V gene are SGHRS and YFSETQ. Trimming stripped 5 bases from V and 4 bases from J, with 16 bases between. This CDR3 is built from 14 residues. CDR3 sequence reads: CASRKADGGYEQYF. The CDR3 coding sequence is TGCGCCAGCAGGAAGGCGGATGGGGGTTACGAGCAGTACTTC.

The J gene is TRBJ1-1, the V gene TRBV18; D perhaps matches TRBD1 (5 bases). V lost 4 bases, J lost 0 bases, and 12 bases lay in between. Germline assignment: CDR1 KGHSH and CDR2 LQKENI. There are 15 residues in the CDR3. CDR3 sequence: CASSRDGGMNTEAFF. CDR3 bases: TGTGCCAGCTCACGGGACGGGGGAATGAACACTGAAGCTTTCTTT.

The V gene is TRBV30, the J gene TRBJ1-6; D is ambiguous. Germline CDR1 reads GTSNPN; CDR2 reads SVGIG (reference sequence). This CDR3 has 13 residues. V lost 2 bases and J lost 7, with 9 bases in between. The CDR3 here is CAWSRTKNSPLHF. The DNA of the CDR3 is TGTGCCTGGAGTCGGACCAAGAATTCACCCCTCCACTTT. Full variable domain (remainder filled in from reference TRBV30 and TRBJ1-6): SQTIHQWPATLVQPVGSPLSLECTVEGTSNPNLYWYRQAAGRGLQLLFYSVGIGQISSEVPQNLSASRPQDRQFILSSKKLLLSDSGFYLCAWSRTKNSPLHFGNGTRLTVT.

For this clone: The sample contains more than one DNA sequence encoding this CDR3. The chain recombines TRBV25-1 with TRBJ2-4; TRBD2 aligns across 9 bases. The CDR3 contains 15 residues. The V gene end was trimmed by 6 bases and the J gene end by 9 bases; junction bases not matched to a gene: 12. Germline lookup yields CDR1 MGHDK and CDR2 SYGVNS. The CDR3 loop reads CASSQLERGAAIQYF. The CDR3 DNA follows: TGTGCCAGCAGCCAACTGGAGCGGGGGGCGGCCATTCAGTACTTC.

There are a few counts of this clone. CDR3 sequence reads: CASSPGELAFF. The DNA for the CDR3 is TGTGCCAGCTCACCCGGAGAATTGGCTTTCTTT. The V call is TRBV18, the J call TRBJ1-1; D remains ambiguous. V was cut by 3 bases and J by 11 bases, with 10 bases left in between. The CDR3 is 11 residues long. The germline CDR1 and CDR2 sequences are KGHSH and LQKENI.

The chain uses TRBV6-1 and TRBJ2-2; possible D gene TRBD1, 6 bases. The CDR3 runs to 13 residues. The V and J ends lost 1 base and 6 bases respectively, with 6 bases between them. CDR1 is MNHNS and CDR2 is SASEGT in the germline V gene. This CDR3 reads CASSEGGPGELFF. CDR3 nucleotide sequence: TGTGCCAGCAGTGAAGGGGGGCCCGGGGAGCTGTTTTTT.

This chain links TRBV18 with TRBJ1-1; 8 nucleotides align to TRBD1. The CDR3 is 13 residues long. Germline V gives CDR1 KGHSH, CDR2 LQKENI. Trimming took 5 bases from V and 5 from J; bases not matched to a gene: 4. CDR3 DNA sequence: TGTGCCAGCTCAACAGGGGGTAGGACTGAAGCTTTCTTT. Translation gives CASSTGGRTEAFF. Together with reference TRBV18 and TRBJ1-1, the CDR3 gives the full variable domain: NAGVMQNPRHLVRRRGQEARLRCSPMKGHSHVYWYRQLPEEGLKFMVYLQKENIIDESGMPKERFSAEFPKEGPSILRIQQVVRGDSAAYFCASSTGGRTEAFFGQGTRLTVV.

This chain connects TRBV4-2 to TRBJ1-2; 9 bases map to TRBD1. Germline V gene lookup returns CDR1 LGHNA and CDR2 YNFKEQ. This CDR3 is 14 amino acids long. V was clipped by 3 bases and J by 2 bases; unmatched bases: 1. This CDR3 is CASSHGQGNYGYTF. In DNA form, the CDR3 reads TGTGCCAGCAGCCATGGACAGGGGAACTATGGCTACACCTTC.

V usage is TRBV7-9 and J usage is TRBJ2-1; maybe TRBD2 (7 bases). CDR1 is SEHNR and CDR2 is FQNEAQ in the germline V gene (reference sequence). V lost 5 bases, J lost 2 bases, and 16 bases lay in between. The CDR3 covers 16 residues. The CDR3 DNA is TGTGCCAGCAGCCGGGGAGGGGGGCTCACCTACAATGAGCAGTTCTTC. Its translation is CASSRGGGLTYNEQFF.

The chain uses TRBV6-1 and TRBJ2-7, with 9 positions matching TRBD1. In germline, CDR1 is MNHNS, CDR2 SASEGT. The CDR3 is 14 residues long. J was trimmed by 2 bases and V by 10 bases; bases with no gene match: 9. The DNA of the CDR3 is TGTGCCATCAGACCCGGGACAGGGACCTACGAGCAGTACTTC. Its translation is CAIRPGTGTYEQYF.

The chain is built from TRBV6-1 and TRBJ1-4; D remains unclear. The CDR3 extends over 15 amino acids. V was cut by 4 bases and J by 6 bases, with 15 bases left in between. CDR1 and CDR2 from the germline V gene are MNHNS and SASEGT. The CDR3 DNA is TGTGCCAGCAGTGGAAACTTCCCGCCAGATGAAAAACTGTTTTTT. Residues: CASSGNFPPDEKLFF.

The V call is TRBV6-6, the J call TRBJ1-4; D remains unclear. Germline CDR1 reads MNHNY; CDR2 reads SVGAGI (reference sequence). Trimming stripped 10 bases from V and 0 bases from J, with 9 bases between. This CDR3 contains 13 residues. CDR3 coding DNA: TGTGCCACCTTGATTGCAACTAATGAAAAACTGTTTTTT. Translation gives CATLIATNEKLFF.

The chain combines TRBV7-9 with TRBJ2-7; D is unclear. The length of the CDR3 is 16 residues. Per germline, CDR1 SEHNR and CDR2 FQNEAQ (reference sequence). Trimming removed 5 bases from V and 4 bases from J, with 21 bases in between. CDR3 DNA sequence: TGTGCCAGCAGCCTGCTTTCTTCAAAAATCTCATACGAGCAGTACTTC. The encoded protein is CASSLLSSKISYEQYF.

V and J are TRBV19 and TRBJ1-4; D unclear. The germline CDR1 and CDR2 sequences are LNHDA and SQIVND (reference sequence). The CDR3 spans 16 residues. Trimming removed 4 bases from V and 0 bases from J, with 12 bases in between. The CDR3 here is CASSSARSATNEKLFF. The DNA for the CDR3 is TGTGCCAGTAGTAGTGCCCGGAGTGCAACTAATGAAAAACTGTTTTTT.